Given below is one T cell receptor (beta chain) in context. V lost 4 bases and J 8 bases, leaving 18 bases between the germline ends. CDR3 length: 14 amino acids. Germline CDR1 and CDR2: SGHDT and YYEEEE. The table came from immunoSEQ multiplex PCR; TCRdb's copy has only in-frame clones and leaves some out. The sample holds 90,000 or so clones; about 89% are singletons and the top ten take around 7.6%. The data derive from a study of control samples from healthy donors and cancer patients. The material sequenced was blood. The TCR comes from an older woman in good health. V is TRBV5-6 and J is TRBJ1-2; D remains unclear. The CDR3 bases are TGTGCCAGCAGCCCATTCGACGGTCTCAGAGGCTACACCTTC. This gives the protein CASSPFDGLRGYTF. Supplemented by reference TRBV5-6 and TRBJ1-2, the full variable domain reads DAGVTQSPTHLIKTRGQQVTLRCSPKSGHDTVSWYQQALGQGPQFIFQYYEEEERQRGNFPDRFSGHQFPNYSSELNVNALLLGDSALYLCASSPFDGLRGYTFGSGTRLTVV.